The clone carrying this TCR beta chain was seen at least ten times. The antigen is not known. Trimming cost V 4 bases and J 4 bases, with 25 bases left between them. The CDR3 extends over 17 amino acids. CDR1 and CDR2 from the germline V gene are DFQATT and SNEGSKA (reference sequence). This entry comes from a study of Graves' ophthalmopathy and Graves' hyperthyroidism. General study findings and limits: Ophthalmopathy cases were distinguished from stable hyperthyroidism by a 13-signature model, reaching 85% to 90% sensitivity and 65% to 83% specificity.

CDR3 regions of TCR beta were amplified from RNA transcripts. An initial RT-PCR round employing HTBI primers preceded a second-round multiplex PCR. TCRdb re-called the multiplex PCR reads through MiXCR, storing one row per CDR3 protein. This table holds about 500,000 distinct CDR3 sequences, approximately 15% found once. Other autoimmune disease, uncontrolled infection, pregnancy and lactation led to exclusion. Fresh peripheral blood, 8.5 to 10 ml, was the PBMC source. The chain couples TRBV20-1 to TRBJ1-2; D not certain. The sequenced sample was blood. This clonotype was obtained from a woman aged 30 to 39 with Graves' ophthalmopathy. CDR3 sequence (DNA): TGCAGTGCTATCCAGAAGGTATGGGAGAGTCTGAGCTATGGCTACACCTTC. Translated, it gives CSAIQKVWESLSYGYTF.